Following are 19 T cell receptor beta chains from one sample sequenced in a study of T cell responses to AZD1222 COVID-19 vaccine. Produced via immunoSEQ multiplex PCR; TCRdb's table is partial and in-frame only. The sample contains tens of thousands of clones, about 78% of which appear only once. The source was peripheral blood, collected 28 days after the second AZD1222 dose. The receptors originated from an adult who received the AZD1222 COVID-19 vaccine.

The V call is TRBV15, the J call TRBJ1-1; D unresolved. Trimming took off 0 bases at V and 8 bases at J, with 10 bases between the two ends. This CDR3 is 13 amino acids long. Germline CDR1 LNHNV, CDR2 YYDKDF (reference sequence). CDR3 loop: CATSRDRPAEAFF. The DNA of the CDR3 is TGTGCCACCAGCAGAGATCGGCCGGCAGAAGCTTTCTTT.

The rearrangement uses TRBV18 and TRBJ1-6; the D is unclear. V shed 8 bases and J shed 5 bases, with 10 bases lying between them. Germline V lookup: CDR1 KGHSH, CDR2 LQKENI. The CDR3 sequence is 13 residues long. The DNA of the CDR3 is TGTGCCAGCCAGCAGCGGGATAATTCACCCCTCCACTTT. Translating it yields CASQQRDNSPLHF.

The gene calls are TRBV19 and TRBJ2-1; 15 bases map to TRBD2. There are 19 residues in the CDR3. From germline, CDR1 is LNHDA and CDR2 SQIVND (reference sequence). V trimming: 4 bases; J trimming: 2 bases; junction bases outside the gene matches: 9. The CDR3 DNA follows: TGTGCCAGTAGTAGCCAAGGACTAGCGGGAGGGTATACCTACAATGAGCAGTTCTTC. The encoded protein is CASSSQGLAGGYTYNEQFF.

The chain is built from TRBV5-1 and TRBJ2-7, with D possibly matching TRBD2 (5 bases). CDR3 length: 11 residues. Germline V gene sequence: CDR1 SGHRS, CDR2 YFSETQ. Trimming pared 6 bases from V and 7 bases from J, leaving 11 bases between. Here the CDR3 reads CASNSPGEQYF. DNA for the CDR3: TGCGCCAGCAACTCCCCGGGAGAGCAGTACTTC.

This clone was seen many times. CDR3 amino acids: CASSQDPGTSGYEQYF. The CDR3 nucleotides read TGCGCCAGCAGCCAAGACCCCGGGACTAGCGGGTACGAGCAGTACTTC. The V gene is TRBV4-3, the J gene TRBJ2-7; 12 bases align to TRBD2. The J segment lost 4 bases and the V segment lost 0 bases, leaving 4 bases of the junction unmatched. CDR1 is LGHNA, CDR2 YSLEER, per germline. The CDR3 consists of 16 residues.

V usage is TRBV5-1 and J usage is TRBJ1-2; D is possibly TRBD1 (5 bases). V lost 2 bases and J 0 bases, leaving 11 bases between the germline ends. The CDR3 is 15 residues long. Germline V lookup: CDR1 SGHRS, CDR2 YFSETQ. The CDR3 region is CASSLVTDANYGYTF. CDR3 coding DNA: TGCGCCAGCAGCTTAGTGACAGACGCTAACTATGGCTACACCTTC.

The chain uses TRBV5-6 and TRBJ2-7; 9 nucleotides align to TRBD1. The germline V gene has CDR1 SGHDT and CDR2 YYEEEE. J was trimmed by 7 bases and V by 0 bases; bases with no gene match: 2. CDR3 size: 13 residues. The CDR3 region is CASSLGGTGEQYF. Here the CDR3 DNA reads TGTGCCAGCAGCTTGGGGGGGACAGGGGAGCAGTACTTC.

The chain joins TRBV11-1 to TRBJ2-4, with 7 bases matching TRBD2. J was trimmed by 8 bases and V by 1 base; bases with no gene match: 8. Per the germline V gene, CDR1 is SGHAT and CDR2 is FQDESV (reference sequence). The CDR3 is made up of 15 amino acids. In DNA, the CDR3 is TGTGCCAGCAGCTTAGGAGGTCGAGGGAGGGACATTCAGTACTTC. Its translation is CASSLGGRGRDIQYF.

V and J are TRBV5-4 and TRBJ2-1; the D gene is possibly TRBD2 (6 bases). The V gene lost 0 bases and the J gene lost 4 bases, with 20 bases spanning the gap. The CDR3 extends over 18 amino acids. Germline V gene lookup returns CDR1 SGHNT and CDR2 YYREEE (reference sequence). For the CDR3, the DNA is TGTGCCAGCAGCTTGGCCCCGGGAGCCGGGGTTGGGTACAATGAGCAGTTCTTC. It translates to CASSLAPGAGVGYNEQFF.

The chain joins TRBV6-2 or TRBV6-3 to TRBJ1-1; 9 bases agree with TRBD1. The junction had 11 bases not matched to a gene; V was cut back by 6 bases and J by 0 bases. The CDR3 is made up of 17 amino acids. The germline gives CDR1 MNHEY, CDR2 SVGEGT. CDR3 sequence reads: CASSKGGTGSMNTEAFF. The CDR3 DNA follows: TGTGCCAGCAGCAAAGGCGGGACAGGGTCCATGAACACTGAAGCTTTCTTT.

J is TRBJ2-2 and V is TRBV9; 8 bases agree with TRBD2. This CDR3 contains 17 residues. The trim removed 3 bases at V and 0 bases at J, leaving 7 bases unmatched. CDR1 and CDR2 from the germline V gene are SGDLS and YYNGEE. The CDR3 reads CASSGTGGFTNTGELFF. CDR3 DNA: TGTGCCAGCAGCGGAACGGGAGGGTTCACGAACACCGGGGAGCTGTTTTTT.

This chain joins TRBV11-2 and TRBJ2-1, with a possible D match to TRBD2 (6 bases). The CDR3 has 15 amino acids. Trimming pared 1 base from V and 8 bases from J, leaving 15 bases between. The germline CDR1 and CDR2 sequences are SGHAT and FQNNGV. The CDR3 sequence: CASSLVSGTVDEQFF. CDR3 bases: TGTGCCAGCAGCTTAGTTTCCGGGACTGTGGATGAGCAGTTCTTC.

This clone appeared once. This chain joins TRBV2 and TRBJ2-1; the D is unclear. CDR1 is SNHLY, CDR2 FYNNEI, per germline. Trimming took 1 base from V and 12 from J, leaving 7 bases between them. This CDR3 comprises 11 residues. CDR3 coding DNA: TGTGCCAGCAGTGAAGGACTGGGGCAGTTCTTC. Its translation is CASSEGLGQFF. The whole variable domain, remainder taken from reference TRBV2 and TRBJ2-1, is EPEVTQTPSHQVTQMGQEVILRCVPISNHLYFYWYRQILGQKVEFLVSFYNNEISEKSEIFDDQFSVERPDGSNFTLKIRSTKLEDSAMYFCASSEGLGQFFGPGTRLTVL.

This chain links TRBV18 with TRBJ2-3, with 7 bases identical to TRBD2. The trim removed 3 bases at V and 1 base at J, leaving 1 base unmatched. The CDR3 sequence is 14 residues long. The germline V gene has CDR1 KGHSH and CDR2 LQKENI. The CDR3, as DNA: TGTGCCAGCTCACCGGCGGGAGGCACAGATACGCAGTATTTT. Its protein product is CASSPAGGTDTQYF. Full variable domain (missing parts from reference TRBV18 and TRBJ2-3): NAGVMQNPRHLVRRRGQEARLRCSPMKGHSHVYWYRQLPEEGLKFMVYLQKENIIDESGMPKERFSAEFPKEGPSILRIQQVVRGDSAAYFCASSPAGGTDTQYFGPGTRLTVL.

This clone has just a few counts. The chain is built from TRBV2 and TRBJ2-7; the D is unclear. V was cut by 3 bases and J by 9 bases, with 9 bases left in between. Germline loops: CDR1 SNHLY, CDR2 FYNNEI. This CDR3 is built from 11 residues. CDR3 in amino acids: CASSEGWGQYF. Written as DNA, the CDR3 is TGTGCCAGCAGTGAGGGGTGGGGGCAGTACTTC.

V is TRBV7-8 and J is TRBJ1-6; D remains ambiguous. Germline V lookup: CDR1 SGHVS, CDR2 FQNEAQ. Trimming cost V 3 bases and J 8 bases, with 11 bases left between them. The CDR3 runs to 14 residues. This CDR3 is CASSLEVLDSPLHF. The CDR3 DNA follows: TGTGCCAGCAGCTTGGAGGTTTTGGATTCACCCCTCCACTTT. The full variable domain, rest sourced from reference TRBV7-8 and TRBJ1-6, is GAGVSQSPRYKVAKRGQDVALRCDPISGHVSLFWYQQALGQGPEFLTYFQNEAQLDKSGLPSDRFFAERPEGSVSTLKIQRTQQEDSAVYLCASSLEVLDSPLHFGNGTRLTVT.

The gene calls are TRBV5-6 and TRBJ2-7; no reliable D call. The V gene's germline CDR1 is SGHDT and CDR2 YYEEEE. This CDR3 is built from 13 residues. V lost 4 bases to trimming and J lost 6 bases, with 14 bases between them. The CDR3 DNA is TGTGCCAGCAGCGTAACCTTAACGCGCGAGCAGTACTTC. It encodes CASSVTLTREQYF.

The chain recombines TRBV5-4 with TRBJ2-3, with D tentatively TRBD2 (6 bases). The length of the CDR3 is 14 residues. V was shortened by 1 base and J by 4 bases, with 10 bases between the two germline ends. Germline V CDR1 and CDR2: SGHNT, YYREEE (reference sequence). CDR3 in DNA: TGTGCCAGCAGCTTGTACGGGGGACCAGATACGCAGTATTTT. Translated, it gives CASSLYGGPDTQYF.

This sequence joins TRBV5-1 and TRBJ2-5; D is uncertain. The CDR3 sequence is 14 residues long. Germline CDR1 and CDR2: SGHRS and YFSETQ. With 0 bases removed from V and 5 bases from J, the gap between germline ends came to 11 bases. CDR3 in amino acids: CASSLGAGDETQYF. CDR3 DNA sequence: TGCGCCAGCAGCTTGGGTGCTGGGGATGAGACCCAGTACTTC.